The present T cell receptor beta chain was sequenced within a study of blood T cell repertoires in COVID-19. Study details: Sources were T cells, B-cell-depleted T cells, or PBMCs; the material itself was cDNA or gDNA.

Original processing methods: Reference gene primers were amplified, and this amplification served to estimate nucleated cell counts. The assay was immunoSEQ multiplex PCR, and TCRdb's table has in-frame clones only and misses some. Clone size and V and J calls were adopted from that table, with D and trimming inferred from the DNA. In the table there are approximately 190,000 clones, around nine tenths of which are singletons. The germline V and J ends were trimmed by 5 bases and 2 bases, with 13 bases remaining between them. The CDR3 loop spans 14 amino acids. CDR1 is LNHNV, CDR2 YYDKDF, per germline (reference sequence).

The chain is built from TRBV15 and TRBJ2-7; D possibly corresponds to TRBD2 (6 bases). Sequencing was done on a sample of peripheral blood. The clonotype comes from a woman between 35 and 50 years old who had recovered from COVID-19. In DNA form, the CDR3 reads TGTGCCACCAGCGGGGGACTTGAGACCTACGAGCAGTACTTC. Amino acids: CATSGGLETYEQYF. Full variable domain (missing parts from reference TRBV15 and TRBJ2-7): DAMVIQNPRYQVTQFGKPVTLSCSQTLNHNVMYWYQQKSSQAPKLLFHYYDKDFNNEADTPDNFQSRRPNTSFCFLDIRSPGLGDTAMYLCATSGGLETYEQYFGPGTRLTVT.